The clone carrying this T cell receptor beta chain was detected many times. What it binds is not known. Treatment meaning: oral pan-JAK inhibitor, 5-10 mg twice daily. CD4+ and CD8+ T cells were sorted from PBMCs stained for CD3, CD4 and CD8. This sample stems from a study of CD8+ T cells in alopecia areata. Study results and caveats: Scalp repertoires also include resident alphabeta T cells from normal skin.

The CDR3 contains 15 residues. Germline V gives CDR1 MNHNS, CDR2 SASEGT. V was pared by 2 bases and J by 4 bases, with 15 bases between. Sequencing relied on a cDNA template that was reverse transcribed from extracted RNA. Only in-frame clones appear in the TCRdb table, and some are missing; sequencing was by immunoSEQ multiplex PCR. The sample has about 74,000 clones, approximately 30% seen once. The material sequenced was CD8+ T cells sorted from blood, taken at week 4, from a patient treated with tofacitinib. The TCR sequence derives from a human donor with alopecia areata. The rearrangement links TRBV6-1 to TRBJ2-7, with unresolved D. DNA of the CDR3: TGTGCCAGCAGTGAAAGAGCGTGGGAAGGGTACGAGCAGTACTTC. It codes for CASSERAWEGYEQYF.